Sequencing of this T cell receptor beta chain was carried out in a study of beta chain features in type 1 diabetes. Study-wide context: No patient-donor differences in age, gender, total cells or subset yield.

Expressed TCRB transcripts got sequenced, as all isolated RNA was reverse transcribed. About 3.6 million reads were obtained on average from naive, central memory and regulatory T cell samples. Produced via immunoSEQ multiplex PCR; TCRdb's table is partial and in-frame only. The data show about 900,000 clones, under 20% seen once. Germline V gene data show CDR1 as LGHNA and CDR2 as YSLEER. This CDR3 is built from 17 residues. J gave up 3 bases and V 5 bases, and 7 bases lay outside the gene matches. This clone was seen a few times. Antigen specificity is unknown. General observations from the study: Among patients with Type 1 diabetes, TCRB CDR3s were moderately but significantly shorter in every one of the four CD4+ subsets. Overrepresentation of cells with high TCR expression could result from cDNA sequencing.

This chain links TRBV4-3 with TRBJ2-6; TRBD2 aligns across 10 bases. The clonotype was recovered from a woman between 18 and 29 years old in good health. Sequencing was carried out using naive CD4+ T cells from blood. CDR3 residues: CASSGLAGVFGANVLTF. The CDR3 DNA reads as TGCGCCAGCAGCGGGCTAGCGGGAGTATTTGGGGCCAACGTCCTGACTTTC.